Each of the 19 T cell receptor beta chains below was sequenced from the same sample in a study of Graves' ophthalmopathy and Graves' hyperthyroidism. RNA transcripts were the source from which TCR beta CDR3 regions were amplified. An initial RT-PCR round employing HTBI primers preceded a second-round multiplex PCR. Each CDR3 protein is one row after TCRdb ran MiXCR on the multiplex PCR reads. The sample holds 350,000 to 450,000 distinct CDR3 sequences, around 19% seen once. Sample: peripheral blood. These receptors came from a woman aged 18-29 years with Graves' ophthalmopathy.

This clonotype was counted ten times or more. This sequence joins TRBV6-1 and TRBJ2-7; 10 bases map to TRBD1. The CDR3 consists of 16 residues. Trimming removed 6 bases from V and 3 bases from J; junction bases left unmatched: 11. From germline, CDR1 is MNHNS and CDR2 SASEGT. The CDR3 DNA reads as TGTGCCAGCAGCGATGTACCGGGACAGGGGAACTACGAGCAGTACTTC. Translated: CASSDVPGQGNYEQYF.

In this sample, this clonotype turned up many times. The rearrangement links TRBV6-5 to TRBJ2-7, with a tentative D call TRBD2 (6 bases). Germline lookup yields CDR1 MNHEY and CDR2 SVGAGI. Deletions cut 0 bases from V and 2 bases from J, with 11 bases between. This CDR3 region has 15 residues. CDR3 bases: TGTGCCAGCAGTTACTCCGCGGGGATCGCCTACGAGCAGTACTTC. Translating gives CASSYSAGIAYEQYF.

This clonotype was found many times. The chain is built from TRBV27 and TRBJ2-7, with a tentative D call TRBD2 (5 bases). V was trimmed by 5 bases and J by 5 bases, leaving 19 bases between them. CDR3 length equals 15 residues. In germline, CDR1 is MNHEY, CDR2 SMNVEV (reference sequence). This chain's CDR3 is CASSRSGDNRNEQYF. CDR3 nucleotide sequence: TGTGCCAGCAGTCGCAGCGGAGATAACAGAAACGAGCAGTACTTC.

V gene TRBV12-3 or TRBV12-4 combines with J gene TRBJ1-2; D gene ambiguous. V was cut by 3 bases and J by 8 bases, with 7 bases left in between. This CDR3 has 11 amino acids. The CDR3 sequence: CASSFKGGYTF. The CDR3 nucleotides are TGTGCCAGCAGTTTTAAAGGGGGCTACACCTTC.

The chain couples TRBV6-2 or TRBV6-3 to TRBJ2-7; a weak D match, TRBD2 (6 bases). Germline loops: CDR1 MNHEY, CDR2 SVGEGT. The CDR3 runs 17 residues. V was trimmed by 4 bases and J by 0 bases, leaving 19 bases between them. CDR3 nucleotides: TGTGCCAGCAGTTTGATTTTTTCGGCGGGAAGCTCCTACGAGCAGTACTTC. This codes for CASSLIFSAGSSYEQYF.

This clonotype occurred many times. This rearrangement joins TRBV6-1 to TRBJ1-2, with TRBD1 as a possible D gene (5 bases). This CDR3 spans 15 amino acids. Trimming shortened V by 1 base and J by 4 bases, and 13 bases separated the two germline ends. Germline V gene data show CDR1 as MNHNS and CDR2 as SASEGT. The CDR3 DNA is TGTGCCAGCAGTGAAGACTCCGGGACGTTCTATGGCTACACCTTC. Protein product: CASSEDSGTFYGYTF.

This clonotype showed up many times. The J gene is TRBJ1-2, the V gene TRBV5-5; no reliable D call. The CDR3 covers 13 residues. In germline, CDR1 is SGHKS, CDR2 YYEKEE (reference sequence). The ends were cut back, 0 bases at V and 2 bases at J, with 5 bases in the middle. The CDR3 DNA reads TGTGCCAGCAGCTTGGGTGCAAACTATGGCTACACCTTC. Protein product: CASSLGANYGYTF.

This rearrangement joins TRBV12-3 or TRBV12-4 to TRBJ1-1, with 8 bases fitting TRBD1. The CDR3 loop spans 13 amino acids. With 7 bases clipped from V and 7 bases from J, the junction kept 8 bases outside the gene matches. The CDR3 spells CASTKDRVSEAFF. The CDR3 bases are TGTGCCAGCACTAAGGACAGGGTTAGTGAAGCTTTCTTT.

This clonotype has ten or more counts. J is TRBJ2-5 and V is TRBV7-3; no definite D call. The germline V gene encodes CDR1 SGHTA and CDR2 FQGTGA. The CDR3 contains 13 residues. The V end lost 1 base, the J end lost 3 bases, and 6 bases lay between the germline ends. In DNA form, the CDR3 reads TGTGCCAGCAGCTTAATTCCCGAAGAGACCCAGTACTTC. Translation gives CASSLIPEETQYF.

The J gene is TRBJ2-7, the V gene TRBV20-1; D gene unclear. Germline V gives CDR1 DFQATT, CDR2 SNEGSKA (reference sequence). Deletions cut 2 bases from V and 3 bases from J, with 5 bases between. The CDR3 runs 11 residues. The DNA for the CDR3 is TGCAGTGCTAGACCCGACTACGAGCAGTACTTC. Amino acid sequence: CSARPDYEQYF.

The table lists this clonotype with many counts. The chain couples TRBV10-1 to TRBJ1-6; D might be TRBD1 (5 bases). Germline loops: CDR1 WNHNN, CDR2 SYGVQD (reference sequence). There are 14 residues in the CDR3. Trimming took 0 bases from V and 9 from J, leaving 9 bases between them. The CDR3 nucleotides are TGCGCCAGCAGTGAGTCCATTGGGGGTTCACCCCTCCACTTT. Protein product: CASSESIGGSPLHF.

This clonotype was seen many times. The chain combines TRBV5-1 with TRBJ1-3, with D maybe TRBD1 (5 bases). Germline V gene sequence: CDR1 SGHRS, CDR2 YFSETQ. V was pared by 1 base and J by 4 bases, with 18 bases between. The CDR3 consists of 17 residues. CDR3: CASSLWGGADAGNTIYF. DNA for the CDR3: TGCGCCAGCAGCTTGTGGGGGGGAGCTGACGCAGGAAACACCATATATTTT.

This clonotype was recorded at least ten times. The rearrangement links TRBV18 to TRBJ2-7, with TRBD1 matching over 9 bases. Germline trimming cut 5 bases from V and 5 bases from J; bases unmatched to any gene: 13. The CDR3 has 16 amino acids. Looked up from germline, CDR1 is KGHSH and CDR2 is LQKENI. The CDR3 protein is CASSARRDRVLDEQYF. The CDR3 DNA sequence: TGTGCCAGCTCAGCCCGCCGGGACAGGGTTCTCGACGAGCAGTACTTC.

This clonotype was counted at least ten times. This chain connects TRBV6-1 to TRBJ1-6; 9 bases match TRBD1. Per the germline V gene, CDR1 is MNHNS and CDR2 is SASEGT. The CDR3 is 18 amino acids. V lost 5 bases to trimming and J lost 7 bases; unmatched junction nucleotides: 15. The CDR3 spells CASSPDRGILRGNSPLHF. In DNA form, the CDR3 reads TGTGCCAGCAGTCCGGACAGGGGCATCCTACGTGGGAATTCACCCCTCCACTTT.

This rearrangement joins TRBV6-2 or TRBV6-3 to TRBJ1-5; D not resolved. This CDR3 spans 16 amino acids. CDR1 MNHEY and CDR2 SVGEGT come from the germline V gene. Trimming removed 3 bases at V and 1 base at J, with 13 bases between. The CDR3 nucleotides are TGTGCCAGCAGTTATCACGAGACTCAGAGCAATCAGCCCCAGCATTTT. This encodes CASSYHETQSNQPQHF.

This clonotype was picked up a small number of times. This rearrangement joins TRBV20-1 to TRBJ1-6; no clear D. Deletions cut 0 bases from V and 0 bases from J, with 12 bases between. The CDR3 is 17 residues long. Germline V gene sequence: CDR1 DFQATT, CDR2 SNEGSKA (reference sequence). The CDR3 loop reads CSAREWTGSSYNSPLHF. In DNA form, the CDR3 reads TGCAGTGCTAGAGAGTGGACGGGGAGCTCCTATAATTCACCCCTCCACTTT.

This clonotype was seen repeatedly, ten times or more. The chain links TRBV28 to TRBJ1-3; D possibly corresponds to TRBD1 (5 bases). Trimming left V 4 bases short and J 2 bases short, with 9 bases between. The germline gives CDR1 MDHEN, CDR2 SYDVKM. The CDR3 loop spans 14 amino acids. The CDR3 nucleotides read TGTGCCAGCAGTTATCCGGGGCCTGGAAACACCATATATTTT. As protein: CASSYPGPGNTIYF.

This clonotype was seen repeatedly, ten times or more. V gene TRBV30 combines with J gene TRBJ1-6, with 11 positions matching TRBD1. Germline V gene sequence: CDR1 GTSNPN, CDR2 SVGIG (reference sequence). There are 14 residues in the CDR3. J lost 9 bases, V lost 3 bases, and 4 bases had no gene match. DNA for the CDR3: TGTGCCTGGAGAGGGACAGGGGGTAGTTCACCCCTCCACTTT. Its translation: CAWRGTGGSSPLHF.

This clonotype was seen at least ten times. The chain combines TRBV28 with TRBJ2-7, with 8 bases lining up with TRBD2. The ends lost 6 bases at V and 0 bases at J; junction bases unmatched: 13. The germline gives CDR1 MDHEN, CDR2 SYDVKM. The CDR3 length is 17 residues. The CDR3 region is CASREASGQPISYEQYF. CDR3 coding DNA: TGTGCCAGCAGGGAGGCTAGCGGGCAACCAATCTCCTACGAGCAGTACTTC.